The 32 T cell receptor beta chains presented below share a single source sample, sequenced in a study of post-analysis software for immune sequencing data. TCR beta cDNA libraries had unique molecular identifiers. TCRdb used MiXCR to reprocess the PCR reads, holding one entry per CDR3 protein. The profile covers roughly 730,000 distinct CDR3 sequences, with roughly 27% appearing a single time and under 0.7% taken by the ten largest. Study observations and caveats: A few TRBV segments (TRBV5-6, TRBV5-1 and TRBV20-1 among them) occurred more frequently in patients than in controls.

These TCRs' antigens remain unknown. Material: blood. These receptors all stem from a girl aged 5 to 17 with multiple sclerosis.

The sample holds a few counts of this clonotype. This chain joins TRBV12-3 or TRBV12-4 and TRBJ2-4, with TRBD1 matching over 7 bases. V shed 8 bases and J 8 bases; nucleotides not matched to a gene: 6. The CDR3 has 12 residues. DNA of the CDR3: TGTGCCAGCGGAATACAGGGGCACATTCAGTACTTC. It is translated as CASGIQGHIQYF.

There are a few counts of this clonotype. This sequence joins TRBV15 and TRBJ2-1; 7 positions agree with TRBD2. CDR1 is LNHNV and CDR2 is YYDKDF in the germline V gene (reference sequence). Trimming cost V 0 bases and J 2 bases; bases outside gene matches: 4. The CDR3 covers 16 residues. CDR3 loop: CATSRDPGTTYNEQFF. CDR3 sequence (DNA): TGTGCCACCAGCAGAGATCCCGGGACTACCTACAATGAGCAGTTCTTC.

The CDR3 protein is CASKLWVGGHNEQFF. CDR3 in DNA: TGTGCCAGCAAGCTTTGGGTGGGGGGCCACAATGAGCAGTTCTTC. The J gene is TRBJ2-1, the V gene TRBV5-4; D could derive from TRBD1 or TRBD2 (6 bases each). V was pared by 6 bases and J by 5 bases, with 18 bases between. This CDR3 comprises 15 residues. Per germline, CDR1 SGHNT and CDR2 YYREEE (reference sequence).

This clonotype has just a few counts. V gene TRBV18 combines with J gene TRBJ2-7; D is ambiguous. Germline-derived CDR1 and CDR2 are KGHSH and LQKENI. Trimming took 1 base from V and 7 from J, leaving 23 bases between them. CDR3 length equals 17 residues. The CDR3 reads CASSPLDFTSRVSEQYF. In DNA form, the CDR3 reads TGTGCCAGCTCACCACTGGATTTTACTTCCCGGGTCTCGGAGCAGTACTTC. The variable domain in full, completed from reference TRBV18 and TRBJ2-7, reads NAGVMQNPRHLVRRRGQEARLRCSPMKGHSHVYWYRQLPEEGLKFMVYLQKENIIDESGMPKERFSAEFPKEGPSILRIQQVVRGDSAAYFCASSPLDFTSRVSEQYFGPGTRLTVT.

The genes are TRBV30 and TRBJ1-5; no reliable D call. The CDR3 runs 13 residues. Per germline, CDR1 GTSNPN and CDR2 SVGIG (reference sequence). V was clipped by 1 base and J by 2 bases, with 6 bases between them. The DNA of the CDR3 is TGTGCCTGGAGTGGGAAGGGCAATCAGCCCCAGCATTTT. Translated: CAWSGKGNQPQHF.

The V call is TRBV5-1, the J call TRBJ2-1, with 11 nucleotides matching TRBD2. CDR3 length: 15 residues. V lost 6 bases to trimming and J lost 2 bases; unmatched junction nucleotides: 4. Looked up from germline, CDR1 is SGHRS and CDR2 is YFSETQ. The CDR3 nucleotides are TGCGCCAGCACCCGGGGACTAGCGGCCTACAATGAGCAGTTCTTC. Its translation: CASTRGLAAYNEQFF.

This clonotype came up once. The chain couples TRBV7-7 to TRBJ2-1, with 10 positions matching TRBD2. CDR3 size: 16 residues. After removal of 5 bases from V and 4 bases from J, the junction contained 8 bases not matched to a gene. Germline values: CDR1 SSHAT, CDR2 FNYEAQ (reference sequence). The CDR3 here is CASSPAGTSAYNEQFF. The CDR3 DNA sequence: TGTGCCAGCAGCCCAGCCGGGACTAGCGCTTACAATGAGCAGTTCTTC.

The chain carries TRBV5-1 and TRBJ1-2; D is possibly TRBD1 (5 bases). From germline, CDR1 is SGHRS and CDR2 YFSETQ. Trimming took off 4 bases at V and 4 bases at J, with 14 bases between the two ends. The CDR3 has 14 amino acids. CDR3 residues: CASSRDLRGYGYTF. Here the CDR3 DNA reads TGCGCCAGCAGCCGGGACCTACGGGGCTATGGCTACACCTTC.

This clonotype came up a few times. This chain uses TRBV6-1 with TRBJ2-1; the D is unclear. The CDR3 runs to 15 residues. Looked up from germline, CDR1 is MNHNS and CDR2 is SASEGT. Deletions cut 0 bases from V and 10 bases from J, with 16 bases between. The CDR3 DNA reads as TGTGCCAGCAGTGAAGCGACACGTTGGGTCTACGAGCAGTTCTTC. It is translated as CASSEATRWVYEQFF.

The CDR3 reads CASSQTGWETQYF. In nucleotides, the CDR3 is TGTGCCAGCAGCCAAACGGGGTGGGAGACCCAGTACTTC. The rearrangement joins TRBV3-1 to TRBJ2-5; possibly TRBD2 for D (5 bases). The germline V and J ends were trimmed by 2 bases and 5 bases, with 9 bases remaining between them. Germline CDR1 LGHDT, CDR2 YNNKEL (reference sequence). The CDR3 contains 13 residues.

The gene calls are TRBV9 and TRBJ1-2; perhaps TRBD1 as D (6 bases). The CDR3 sequence is 15 residues long. Trimming cost V 4 bases and J 5 bases, with 18 bases left between them. Per germline, CDR1 SGDLS and CDR2 YYNGEE. CDR3 in amino acids: CASSPRNQGMYGYTF. CDR3 DNA sequence: TGTGCCAGCAGCCCGCGTAATCAGGGGATGTATGGCTACACCTTC.

This clonotype occurred a few times. The chain couples TRBV7-2 to TRBJ1-2; D remains ambiguous. The germline V gene encodes CDR1 SGHTA and CDR2 FQGNSA. The germline V and J ends were trimmed by 5 bases and 4 bases, with 11 bases remaining between them. This CDR3 region has 13 residues. Here the CDR3 DNA reads TGTGCCAGCAGCGCGGGAACGTTCTATGGCTACACCTTC. This sequence encodes CASSAGTFYGYTF.

This chain joins TRBV7-2 and TRBJ1-1; the D gene is possibly TRBD1 (6 bases). Looked up from germline, CDR1 is SGHTA and CDR2 is FQGNSA. V was trimmed by 5 bases and J by 1 base, leaving 14 bases between them. The CDR3 has 15 residues. CDR3 coding DNA: TGTGCCAGCAGCCTCATAAAACAGGGGAACACTGAAGCTTTCTTT. The encoded protein is CASSLIKQGNTEAFF.

J is TRBJ2-5 and V is TRBV20-1; D unclear. Trimming removed 4 bases from V and 5 bases from J, with 20 bases in between. The CDR3 covers 15 residues. Germline CDR1 reads DFQATT; CDR2 reads SNEGSKA (reference sequence). CDR3 coding DNA: TGCAGTGCTATCAACGGTGATTCCGTCGGGGAGACCCAGTACTTC. Its protein product is CSAINGDSVGETQYF.

The chain has TRBV10-3 and TRBJ2-7; D is uncertain. The CDR3 contains 12 residues. The V gene's germline CDR1 is ENHRY and CDR2 SYGVKD. Trimming stripped 3 bases from V and 6 bases from J, with 9 bases between. The CDR3: CAISDRGPEQYF. CDR3 nucleotide sequence: TGTGCCATCAGTGATCGAGGACCCGAGCAGTACTTC.

The chain carries TRBV15 and TRBJ2-3, with TRBD2 identical over 10 bases. CDR3 length equals 16 residues. CDR1 and CDR2 from the germline V gene are LNHNV and YYDKDF (reference sequence). With 5 bases clipped from V and 5 bases from J, the junction kept 10 bases outside the gene matches. This CDR3 reads CATSRGSSGGGDTQYF. The CDR3 nucleotides are TGTGCCACCAGCCGAGGTTCTAGCGGGGGTGGAGATACGCAGTATTTT.

This clonotype came up a few times. J is TRBJ2-3 and V is TRBV9; the D is unclear. This CDR3 spans 15 amino acids. V shed 0 bases and J shed 1 base, with 9 bases lying between them. CDR1 is SGDLS, CDR2 YYNGEE, per germline. The CDR3 DNA is TGTGCCAGCAGCGTAGAAGGTCATCGCACAGATACGCAGTATTTT. It codes for CASSVEGHRTDTQYF.

This clonotype was counted a single time. A much larger clone sits a single nucleotide away, making a read error possible. The chain joins TRBV6-1 to TRBJ2-1, with 10 bases aligning to TRBD1. After removal of 5 bases from V and 8 bases from J, the junction contained 9 bases not matched to a gene. Germline V gene data show CDR1 as MNHNS and CDR2 as SASEGT. The CDR3 has 15 residues. The CDR3 protein is CASSKQDRGFDEQFF. Written as DNA, the CDR3 is TGTGCCAGCAGTAAGCAGGACAGGGGGTTCGATGAGCAGTTCTTC.

The chain couples TRBV6-4 to TRBJ1-1; 7 bases are shared with TRBD1. The CDR3 length is 14 residues. The germline CDR1 and CDR2 sequences are MRHNA and SNTAGT. The V and J ends lost 6 bases and 5 bases, in that order; junction bases with no gene match: 9. The CDR3 DNA sequence: TGTGCCAGCAGCTTACAGGGGTCGGCTACTGAAGCTTTCTTT. Encoded protein: CASSLQGSATEAFF.

This chain uses TRBV4-3 with TRBJ2-5; D gene unclear. Per the germline V gene, CDR1 is LGHNA and CDR2 is YSLEER. The CDR3 has 17 residues. V gave up 0 bases and J gave up 2 bases, with 16 bases separating them. CDR3 loop: CASSQDLGSTFQETQYF. For the CDR3, the DNA is TGCGCCAGCAGCCAAGATTTGGGCAGTACGTTTCAAGAGACCCAGTACTTC.

This clonotype occurred a few times. The rearrangement links TRBV10-3 to TRBJ2-7; 12 positions agree with TRBD2. V shed 0 bases, J shed 2 bases, and the junction held 2 bases outside the gene matches. The V gene's germline CDR1 is ENHRY and CDR2 SYGVKD. The CDR3 has 16 amino acids. CDR3: CAISESRLAGAYEQYF. The CDR3 DNA sequence: TGTGCCATCAGTGAGTCAAGACTAGCGGGAGCCTACGAGCAGTACTTC.

The chain recombines TRBV9 with TRBJ2-1; D possibly uses TRBD1 or TRBD2 (5 bases each). The CDR3 covers 18 residues. Between the trimmed V and J ends, which lost 3 bases and 8 bases, there was a span of 27 bases. Germline lookup yields CDR1 SGDLS and CDR2 YYNGEE. DNA for the CDR3: TGTGCCAGCAGCGCGGGTCGGGTTGGGGACCGACGAGGGGATGAGCAGTTCTTC. Translation gives CASSAGRVGDRRGDEQFF.

The chain links TRBV20-1 to TRBJ2-3; TRBD2 agrees at 10 bases. V trimming: 5 bases; J trimming: 3 bases; junction bases outside the gene matches: 8. The CDR3 length is 15 residues. CDR1 and CDR2 (germline): DFQATT, SNEGSKA (reference sequence). The CDR3 bases are TGCAGTGCTCTTTCTCCGGGACTAGCGACAGATACGCAGTATTTT. The encoded protein is CSALSPGLATDTQYF.

The genes are TRBV4-1 and TRBJ2-7; TRBD1 matches 8 bases. This CDR3 comprises 14 residues. Germline assignment: CDR1 MGHRA and CDR2 YSYEKL. V dropped 2 bases and J dropped 2; count of bases not matched to a gene: 2. In nucleotides, the CDR3 is TGCGCCAGCAGCCAAAACAGGGGGGCCTACGAGCAGTACTTC. This encodes CASSQNRGAYEQYF.

The chain links TRBV24-1 to TRBJ2-4; TRBD1 is a possible D gene (6 bases). V lost 2 bases and J 2 bases, leaving 9 bases between the germline ends. The CDR3 is 15 amino acids. CDR1 and CDR2 from the germline V gene are KGHDR and SFDVKD. For the CDR3, the DNA is TGTGCCACCAGTGATTCTGGACAGACCAAAAACATTCAGTACTTC. Translating it yields CATSDSGQTKNIQYF.

The chain employs TRBV7-2 and TRBJ2-7; no definite D call. CDR1 is SGHTA, CDR2 FQGNSA, per germline. The CDR3 is made up of 12 amino acids. Trimming left V 5 bases short and J 8 bases short, with 13 bases between. DNA for the CDR3: TGTGCCAGCAGCCTCGACGCCCAAAAGCAGTACTTC. Its translation is CASSLDAQKQYF.

This chain links TRBV28 with TRBJ1-6, with 7 bases fitting TRBD1. The CDR3 covers 14 residues. Looked up from germline, CDR1 is MDHEN and CDR2 is SYDVKM. Trimming removed 7 bases from V and 7 bases from J; junction bases left unmatched: 7. The CDR3 loop reads CASKPGTANSPLHF. CDR3 nucleotide sequence: TGTGCCAGCAAACCCGGGACAGCGAATTCACCCCTCCACTTT.

The V call is TRBV28, the J call TRBJ2-1; 7 positions match TRBD2. The CDR3 contains 14 residues. Germline CDR1 is MDHEN and CDR2 is SYDVKM. J was trimmed by 10 bases and V by 10 bases; bases with no gene match: 16. The CDR3 reads CAISPSGNMWEQFF. CDR3 DNA: TGTGCCATCTCCCCTAGCGGAAATATGTGGGAGCAGTTCTTC.

The V call is TRBV5-5, the J call TRBJ2-1; 7 nucleotides agree with TRBD2. V shed 4 bases and J 3 bases; nucleotides not matched to a gene: 7. The CDR3 has 15 residues. Germline assignment: CDR1 SGHKS and CDR2 YYEKEE (reference sequence). The DNA for the CDR3 is TGTGCCAGCAGCCGAGCGAGCGGGGACTACAATGAGCAGTTCTTC. This encodes CASSRASGDYNEQFF.

This clonotype showed up just a few times. The chain is built from TRBV12-3 or TRBV12-4 and TRBJ1-1; possible D gene TRBD1, 5 bases. The CDR3 extends over 14 amino acids. V shed 7 bases and J shed 1 base, with 13 bases lying between them. The CDR3 spells CASTPDSRNTEAFF. The CDR3 bases are TGTGCCAGCACCCCCGACAGCCGGAACACTGAAGCTTTCTTT.

This clonotype occurred a few times. J is TRBJ2-6 and V is TRBV6-6; D is unclear. Looked up from germline, CDR1 is MNHNY and CDR2 is SVGAGI (reference sequence). This CDR3 contains 14 residues. V was shortened by 6 bases and J by 2 bases, with 8 bases between the two germline ends. CDR3 protein: CASRYSAGANVLTF. The CDR3 DNA follows: TGTGCCAGCAGATATTCGGCTGGGGCCAACGTCCTGACTTTC.

This clonotype is a singleton in its sample. V gene TRBV7-9 combines with J gene TRBJ2-1; TRBD2 matches at 11 bases. This CDR3 has 18 amino acids. Germline V gene sequence: CDR1 SEHNR, CDR2 FQNEAQ (reference sequence). The trim removed 5 bases at V and 0 bases at J, leaving 9 bases unmatched. CDR3 protein: CASSPGTSGASSYNEQFF. CDR3 nucleotides: TGTGCCAGCAGCCCAGGGACTAGCGGAGCCTCCTCCTACAATGAGCAGTTCTTC.